A selection of T cell receptor beta chains follows, all from one sample in a study of cytomegalovirus exposure and HLA in healthy donors. The protocol was immunoSEQ multiplex PCR, while the TCRdb copy is restricted to in-frame clones and leaves out a portion. The table includes 99,000 or so clones, roughly 80% detected once. The sample consisted of PBMCs. These receptors were collected from a man aged 25-45 years in good health and CMV-seropositive. CDR3s include the opening cysteine and the closing phenylalanine or tryptophan. Each record gives: J gene, D gene, V gene, clone size, CDR3 protein, CDR3 DNA. A D gene is named only where the DNA matches it firmly. Size values are once, few and many counts, or a class for expanded clones, and some rows have none.

J: TRBJ1-4; D: .; V: TRBV6-1; size: .; CDR3: CASIRRGVANEKLFF; DNA: TGTGCCAGCATTAGACGGGGGGTGGCTAATGAAAAACTGTTTTTT
J: TRBJ2-7; D: TRBD1; V: TRBV11-2; size: .; CDR3: CASSSNRGRLEQYF; DNA: TGTGCCAGCAGCTCAAACAGGGGGCGCCTCGAGCAGTACTTC
J: TRBJ1-2; D: TRBD1; V: TRBV6-1; size: .; CDR3: CASRDRPYGYTF; DNA: TGTGCCAGCAGGGACAGGCCCTATGGCTACACCTTC
J: TRBJ1-1; D: .; V: TRBV5-1; size: .; CDR3: CASKGGVGATEAFF; DNA: TGCGCCAGCAAGGGAGGGGTAGGGGCCACTGAAGCTTTCTTT
J: TRBJ1-2; D: .; V: TRBV13; size: .; CDR3: CASRHGGTNYGYTF; DNA: TGTGCCAGCAGACACGGGGGGACTAACTATGGCTACACCTTC
J: TRBJ2-5; D: TRBD2; V: TRBV5-1; size: few; CDR3: CASSLATGGQETQYF; DNA: TGCGCCAGCAGCCTAGCTACGGGGGGGCAAGAGACCCAGTACTTC
J: TRBJ2-7; D: TRBD1; V: TRBV25-1; size: few; CDR3: CASSWGTGAEQYF; DNA: TGTGCCAGCAGTTGGGGGACAGGGGCCGAGCAGTACTTC
J: TRBJ2-1; D: .; V: TRBV29-1; size: few; CDR3: CSVGGISYNEQFF; DNA: TGCAGCGTTGGCGGAATTTCCTACAATGAGCAGTTCTTC
J: TRBJ1-2; D: .; V: TRBV19; size: .; CDR3: CASSPPQGSIYGYTF; DNA: TGTGCCAGTAGTCCCCCACAGGGTTCGATCTATGGCTACACCTTC
J: TRBJ2-2; D: .; V: TRBV6-1; size: .; CDR3: CASRALPGNTGELFF; DNA: TGTGCCAGCAGGGCCTTGCCAGGGAACACCGGGGAGCTGTTTTTT
J: TRBJ2-7; D: .; V: TRBV6-1; size: .; CDR3: CASSEERSYEQYF; DNA: TGTGCCAGCAGTGAAGAGAGGTCTTACGAGCAGTACTTC
J: TRBJ1-2; D: TRBD1; V: TRBV29-1; size: .; CDR3: CSADRAPGYTF; DNA: TGCAGCGCGGACAGGGCGCCTGGCTACACCTTC
J: TRBJ2-2; D: .; V: TRBV9; size: .; CDR3: CASSPPRSGPGELFF; DNA: TGTGCCAGCAGCCCTCCCCGGAGCGGGCCCGGGGAGCTGTTTTTT